This record concerns one T cell receptor beta chain sequence. This clonotype was counted many times. Its antigen remains undetermined. Per-base qualities were not stored, and no clone one base away is much larger. The time point tag for this specimen amounts to: sample taken at primary tumor resection. Without any cell sorting, TCR sequencing was performed on whole RNA extracted either from tumor and nontumor lung tissue or from cryopreserved PBMC samples. The donors were more than 65 patients from the lung TRACERx cohort who had early-stage, untreated non-small cell lung cancer. Only patients with enough RNA available from two or more tumor regions were chosen for TCR sequencing. This sample stems from a study of spatial heterogeneity in lung cancer (dated by TCRdb to between 2017 and 2020). The study in broad terms: More beta-chain than alpha-chain transcripts were consistently detected, likely reflecting higher beta-chain transcript abundance. TCR repertoire features were related to nonsynonymous mutation counts determined by whole-exome sequencing of tumor tissue. At surgery, both alpha and beta chains were TCR-sequenced in roughly 200 tumor regions, roughly 64 matched nontumor lung samples and over 50 PBMC samples. In non-small cell lung cancer, the study made a quantitative comparison of TCR alpha and beta repertoires among multiple tumor regions, matched nontumor lung and blood. In the raw uncorrected reads, each unique combination of TCR and UMI appeared more than ten times on average. Study-level results and caveats: Ubiquitous expanded tumor TCRs were detected in blood more often at tumor resection than at routine follow-up. Additional single-cell paired TCR alpha and beta sequencing was considered necessary to confirm, at a functional level, the hypothesis that regional TCRs recognize regional mutations.

The library relied on 5' RACE. Sequencing instrument: NextSeq 500. In the TCR library protocol, a unique molecular identifier was attached to each TCR cDNA molecule so that PCR and sequencing errors could be corrected. On the study's bioinformatics: TCR identification, UMI-based error correction and CDR3 extraction were performed with Decombinator tools. TCRs above a frequency of 2 per 1,000, corresponding to the top 1% of the tumor frequency distribution, were defined as expanded. Renyi diversity was calculated using the R vegan package after each repertoire was subsampled 100 times to 5,000 TCRs. CDR3 similarity networks were built from amino acid triplet string-kernel similarity, with CDR3s being connected when pairwise similarity was above 0.82. TCRdb reworked the public reads: Q25 trimming with fastp, MiXCR clone assembly, productive beta chains retained. Every entry covers one CDR3 protein and lists the most common genes and DNA from its rows. The V and J calls were determined by TCRdb, not by the authors. This sample holds roughly 3,200 distinct CDR3 sequences; more than 15% were observed only once. The ten largest clones add up to approximately 84% of the sample.

The CDR3 covers 14 residues, taking in both the cysteine and the phenylalanine. The kept DNA is CDR3 alone, 42 bases in frame from the first base. V sheds 3 bases and J sheds 3 bases, leaving 11 bases between their ends. The germline V gene (reference sequence) yields LNHDA for CDR1 and SQIVND for CDR2. The starting material was PBMCs, obtained at surgery. The origin of this receptor is a female donor with early-stage non-small cell lung cancer. The chain is assembled from TRBV19 and TRBJ2-5; a weak D assignment points to TRBD2 (6 bases agree). For the CDR3, the sequence is CASSILASEETQYF. The nucleotide sequence reads TGTGCCAGTAGTATTCTCGCTAGCGAAGAGACCCAGTACTTC. The reference TRBV19 and TRBJ2-5 proteins fill in what lies around the CDR3, so the full variable domain reads DGGITQSPKYLFRKEGQNVTLSCEQNLNHDAMYWYRQDPGQGLRLIYYSQIVNDFQKGDIAEGYSVSREKKESFPLTVTSAQKNPTAFYLCASSILASEETQYFGPGTRLLVL.